Each of the 29 T cell receptor beta chains below was sequenced from the same sample in a study of cytomegalovirus exposure and HLA in healthy donors. Amplification used 60 Vbeta primers and 13 Jbeta primers. Assay used: immunoSEQ multiplex PCR; TCRdb lists only in-frame clones, some missing. The table has around 140,000 clones, 75% to 80% seen once; the top ten hold over 2%. Source material: PBMCs. These receptors all stem from a woman aged 18-29 years in good health and CMV-seropositive.

The chain joins TRBV6-4 to TRBJ1-3, with D possibly matching TRBD1 (6 bases). Trimming took 4 bases from V and 4 from J, leaving 14 bases between them. CDR1 and CDR2 (germline): MRHNA, SNTAGT. The CDR3 has 15 amino acids. This CDR3 reads CASSVTQGEGNTIYF. In DNA form, the CDR3 reads TGTGCCAGCAGTGTGACACAGGGAGAAGGAAACACCATATATTTT.

The genes are TRBV28 and TRBJ1-3; no clear D. There are 16 residues in the CDR3. V lost 3 bases and J 0 bases, leaving 12 bases between the germline ends. CDR1 is MDHEN and CDR2 is SYDVKM in the germline V gene. For the CDR3, the DNA is TGTGCCAGCAGTTTTCAGAGGTCGAACTCTGGAAACACCATATATTTT. This encodes CASSFQRSNSGNTIYF.

The V call is TRBV10-3, the J call TRBJ1-5; 8 bases align to TRBD1. Germline CDR1 ENHRY, CDR2 SYGVKD. CDR3 length equals 16 residues. The junction had 9 bases not matched to a gene; V was cut back by 3 bases and J by 5 bases. CDR3: CAISDLDRGGDQPQHF. For the CDR3, the DNA is TGTGCCATCAGTGATCTCGACAGGGGAGGAGATCAGCCCCAGCATTTT.

This chain uses TRBV19 with TRBJ2-7; 11 positions match TRBD1. Germline values: CDR1 LNHDA, CDR2 SQIVND (reference sequence). Losses at the gene ends were 5 bases for V and 2 bases for J; bases not matched to a gene: 5. This CDR3 has 15 residues. CDR3 protein: CASSPGTGGPYEQYF. The CDR3 DNA reads TGTGCCAGTAGTCCGGGGACAGGGGGGCCCTACGAGCAGTACTTC.

The gene calls are TRBV13 and TRBJ2-3, with D maybe TRBD2 (6 bases). Per the germline V gene, CDR1 is PRHDT and CDR2 is FYEKMQ (reference sequence). Deletions cut 0 bases from V and 5 bases from J, with 15 bases between. This CDR3 is built from 16 residues. DNA of the CDR3: TGTGCCAGCAGCTTAGGTGGGACTTCCCCGGTAGATACGCAGTATTTT. Amino acids: CASSLGGTSPVDTQYF.

The V call is TRBV6-1, the J call TRBJ2-3, with 9 bases matching TRBD2. This CDR3 has 17 residues. Per the germline V gene, CDR1 is MNHNS and CDR2 is SASEGT. The V segment lost 2 bases and the J segment 2 bases; nucleotides outside the gene matches: 8. CDR3 region: CASSELQAGGITDTQYF. CDR3 bases: TGTGCCAGCAGTGAATTACAAGCGGGGGGAATCACAGATACGCAGTATTTT.

CDR3 DNA sequence: TGTGCCAGCAGCTTAATTCAGGGAAATCAGCCCCAGCATTTT. It encodes CASSLIQGNQPQHF. The chain recombines TRBV7-2 with TRBJ1-5; perhaps TRBD1 as D (5 bases). CDR3 length equals 14 residues. Germline V lookup: CDR1 SGHTA, CDR2 FQGNSA. Trimming pared 2 bases from V and 4 bases from J, leaving 9 bases between. The full variable domain, its missing parts supplied by reference TRBV7-2 and TRBJ1-5, is GAGVSQSPSNKVTEKGKDVELRCDPISGHTALYWYRQSLGQGLEFLIYFQGNSAPDKSGLPSDRFSAERTGGSVSTLTIQRTQQEDSAVYLCASSLIQGNQPQHFGDGTRLSIL.

V is TRBV27 and J is TRBJ1-5, with a possible D match to TRBD1 (5 bases). With 10 bases removed from V and 6 bases from J, the gap between germline ends came to 16 bases. This CDR3 has 13 residues. From germline, CDR1 is MNHEY and CDR2 SMNVEV (reference sequence). CDR3 residues: CATGWGPAQPQHF. CDR3 DNA sequence: TGTGCCACAGGATGGGGCCCCGCTCAGCCCCAGCATTTT.

V is TRBV27 and J is TRBJ2-5; weak D call: TRBD2 (6 bases). The end of the DNA fits TRBJ2-7 better, so the J call may be wrong. CDR1 is MNHEY, CDR2 SMNVEV, per germline (reference sequence). This CDR3 contains 15 residues. CDR3 DNA sequence: TGTGCCAGCAGTTTCCACGCCGGGACTTACTACGAGCAGTACTTC. Translating gives CASSFHAGTYYEQYF.

The gene calls are TRBV27 and TRBJ1-1; 7 bases are shared with TRBD1. CDR3 length: 13 residues. With V trimmed by 7 bases and J by 4 bases, 6 bases remained unmatched. Germline CDR1 and CDR2: MNHEY and SMNVEV (reference sequence). This CDR3 reads CASNDRVSTEAFF. CDR3 nucleotide sequence: TGTGCCAGCAACGACAGGGTCTCCACTGAAGCTTTCTTT.

This clone was counted only a few times. V gene TRBV5-4 combines with J gene TRBJ1-1; D not certain. V was clipped by 0 bases and J by 5 bases, with 17 bases between them. This CDR3 has 16 amino acids. Germline CDR1 and CDR2: SGHNT and YYREEE (reference sequence). The CDR3 loop is CASSLEPGRAPTEAFF. The CDR3 DNA reads as TGTGCCAGCAGCTTGGAGCCAGGCCGAGCACCTACTGAAGCTTTCTTT.

CDR3 region: CASSLGPPVLPLHF. In DNA, the CDR3 is TGCGCCAGCAGTCTGGGGCCTCCGGTTCTACCCCTCCACTTT. The rearrangement links TRBV23-1 to TRBJ1-6; tentative D call: TRBD1 (5 bases). TRBV23-1 is sorted into the ORF group, with uncertain function. The V and J ends lost 4 bases and 12 bases respectively, with 16 bases between them. The length of the CDR3 is 14 residues.

The V and J genes are TRBV7-2 and TRBJ1-1; D remains ambiguous. Germline values: CDR1 SGHTA, CDR2 FQGNSA. V was cut by 5 bases and J by 10 bases, with 14 bases left in between. This CDR3 region has 12 residues. The CDR3 bases are TGTGCCAGCAGCCCCCGAGCGGGAGGAGCTTTCTTT. Protein: CASSPRAGGAFF. Complete variable domain (other parts from reference TRBV7-2 and TRBJ1-1): GAGVSQSPSNKVTEKGKDVELRCDPISGHTALYWYRQSLGQGLEFLIYFQGNSAPDKSGLPSDRFSAERTGGSVSTLTIQRTQQEDSAVYLCASSPRAGGAFFGQGTRLTVV.

The chain recombines TRBV15 with TRBJ2-5; D is ambiguous. The CDR3 runs to 13 residues. The germline V and J ends were trimmed by 0 bases and 4 bases, with 6 bases remaining between them. Germline V gives CDR1 LNHNV, CDR2 YYDKDF (reference sequence). For the CDR3, the DNA is TGTGCCACCAGCAGAGATCCGGGAGAGACCCAGTACTTC. This encodes CATSRDPGETQYF.

The chain links TRBV28 to TRBJ1-6; 7 bases map to TRBD1. Germline CDR1 MDHEN, CDR2 SYDVKM. Losses at the gene ends were 1 base for V and 6 bases for J; bases not matched to a gene: 12. This CDR3 region has 18 residues. The CDR3 nucleotides are TGTGCCAGCAGTTTATATCGCGGGACAGCCGGATCTAATTCACCCCTCCACTTT. As protein: CASSLYRGTAGSNSPLHF.

The J gene is TRBJ1-1, the V gene TRBV18, with D tentatively TRBD1 (6 bases). The CDR3 sequence is 15 residues long. Between the trimmed V and J ends, which lost 6 bases and 0 bases, there was a span of 14 bases. CDR1 is KGHSH, CDR2 LQKENI, per germline. CDR3 bases: TGTGCCAGCTCCAAAGCCGGGGGGCTGAACACTGAAGCTTTCTTT. This encodes CASSKAGGLNTEAFF.

The J gene is TRBJ2-7, the V gene TRBV5-6; 14 positions match TRBD2. Per the germline V gene, CDR1 is SGHDT and CDR2 is YYEEEE. The CDR3 is made up of 14 amino acids. Losses at the gene ends were 5 bases for V and 5 bases for J; bases not matched to a gene: 3. The CDR3 is CASREGLAGDEQYF. For the CDR3, the DNA is TGTGCCAGCAGGGAGGGACTAGCGGGGGACGAGCAGTACTTC.

This clone was seen once. The CDR3 spells CASSQERGGQPQHF. The DNA for the CDR3 is TGTGCCAGCAGCCAAGAGAGGGGGGGTCAGCCCCAGCATTTT. The genes are TRBV4-2 and TRBJ1-5; D possibly corresponds to TRBD1 (6 bases). This CDR3 region has 14 residues. With 0 bases removed from V and 6 bases from J, the gap between germline ends came to 9 bases. Per germline, CDR1 LGHNA and CDR2 YNFKEQ.

The J gene is TRBJ2-5, the V gene TRBV6-1; a weak D match, TRBD1 (6 bases). Germline CDR1 MNHNS, CDR2 SASEGT. Trimming pared 0 bases from V and 5 bases from J, leaving 19 bases between. The length of the CDR3 is 17 residues. The CDR3 coding sequence is TGTGCCAGCAGTGAAGCGCGGGTAGGGGGAAAGGGGGAGACCCAGTACTTC. It yields the protein CASSEARVGGKGETQYF.

The J gene is TRBJ2-5, the V gene TRBV18, with D tentatively TRBD2 (6 bases). The germline gives CDR1 KGHSH, CDR2 LQKENI. Trimming stripped 6 bases from V and 1 base from J, with 15 bases between. The CDR3 covers 15 residues. CDR3 coding DNA: TGTGCCAGCTCCTCCGACGGGGGAACCCAAGAGACCCAGTACTTC. It encodes CASSSDGGTQETQYF.

This clone was counted between two and nine times. CDR3 amino acids: CASSQGAGGNTEAFF. CDR3 sequence (DNA): TGCGCCAGCAGCCAAGGTGCAGGGGGGAACACTGAAGCTTTCTTT. The chain is built from TRBV4-3 and TRBJ1-1; TRBD1 matches 7 bases. Trimming removed 1 base from V and 1 base from J; junction bases left unmatched: 3. Germline values: CDR1 LGHNA, CDR2 YSLEER. CDR3 size: 15 residues.

The chain combines TRBV28 with TRBJ2-7; the match to TRBD1 covers 8 bases. CDR3 length equals 14 residues. V trimming: 5 bases; J trimming: 5 bases; junction bases outside the gene matches: 8. Germline V gene sequence: CDR1 MDHEN, CDR2 SYDVKM. CDR3 region: CASSPLAGGNEQYF. The CDR3 DNA sequence: TGTGCCAGCAGTCCTCTAGCAGGGGGCAACGAGCAGTACTTC.

This sequence joins TRBV10-2 and TRBJ2-3; tentative D call: TRBD1 (6 bases). The CDR3 loop spans 15 amino acids. CDR1 is WSHSY, CDR2 SAAADI, per germline. The ends were cut back, 4 bases at V and 4 bases at J, with 15 bases in the middle. CDR3 amino acids: CASSGRDRTADTQYF. CDR3 bases: TGCGCCAGCAGTGGAAGAGACAGGACAGCAGATACGCAGTATTTT.

This clone has a handful of counts. The rearrangement links TRBV6-5 to TRBJ2-1; TRBD1 agrees at 7 bases. With V trimmed by 6 bases and J by 4 bases, 6 bases remained unmatched. Germline-derived CDR1 and CDR2 are MNHEY and SVGAGI. The CDR3 is 14 residues long. CDR3 bases: TGTGCCAGCAGCCCGGGACAGACATACAATGAGCAGTTCTTC. This encodes CASSPGQTYNEQFF.

The V gene is TRBV7-9, the J gene TRBJ1-3; D not resolved. V was trimmed by 2 bases and J by 1 base, leaving 12 bases between them. The CDR3 is made up of 16 amino acids. Germline loops: CDR1 SEHNR, CDR2 FQNEAQ (reference sequence). CDR3 sequence (DNA): TGTGCCAGCAGCTTATATGGTTGGCCGTCTGGAAACACCATATATTTT. It translates to CASSLYGWPSGNTIYF.

The chain carries TRBV11-3 and TRBJ2-3; 7 bases are a match to TRBD2. Germline V gene data show CDR1 as SGHNT and CDR2 as YENEEA. Unmatched junction bases numbered 9, after V lost 4 bases and J lost 2 bases. The CDR3 covers 16 residues. Here the CDR3 reads CASSSPMAGATDTQYF. The CDR3, as DNA: TGTGCCAGCAGCTCCCCAATGGCGGGAGCCACAGATACGCAGTATTTT. The variable domain in full, with the rest retrieved from reference TRBV11-3 and TRBJ2-3, is EAGVVQSPRYKIIEKKQPVAFWCNPISGHNTLYWYLQNLGQGPELLIRYENEEAVDDSQLPKDRFSAERLKGVDSTLKIQPAELGDSAVYLCASSSPMAGATDTQYFGPGTRLTVL.

This rearrangement joins TRBV4-3 to TRBJ2-3; no firm D call. The germline gives CDR1 LGHNA, CDR2 YSLEER. The CDR3 contains 16 residues. Trimming removed 0 bases from V and 4 bases from J, with 14 bases in between. CDR3 sequence reads: CASSQDKRSMADTQYF. The DNA for the CDR3 is TGCGCCAGCAGCCAAGATAAACGGAGCATGGCAGATACGCAGTATTTT.

The CDR3 protein is CASSRADTQYF. In DNA form, the CDR3 reads TGTGCCAGCTCGAGAGCAGATACGCAGTATTTT. This chain connects TRBV6-5 to TRBJ2-3; D is uncertain. Trimming pared 8 bases from V and 4 bases from J, leaving 7 bases between. The V gene's germline CDR1 is MNHEY and CDR2 SVGAGI. CDR3 length: 11 residues.

The chain has TRBV28 and TRBJ2-7; TRBD1 aligns across 9 bases. CDR1 is MDHEN, CDR2 SYDVKM, per germline. The CDR3 has 16 amino acids. V was clipped by 10 bases and J by 1 base; unmatched bases: 14. CDR3 nucleotide sequence: TGTGCCACCTTAAGTTCGGGACAGGGTTTTTCCTACGAGCAGTACTTC. It is translated as CATLSSGQGFSYEQYF.